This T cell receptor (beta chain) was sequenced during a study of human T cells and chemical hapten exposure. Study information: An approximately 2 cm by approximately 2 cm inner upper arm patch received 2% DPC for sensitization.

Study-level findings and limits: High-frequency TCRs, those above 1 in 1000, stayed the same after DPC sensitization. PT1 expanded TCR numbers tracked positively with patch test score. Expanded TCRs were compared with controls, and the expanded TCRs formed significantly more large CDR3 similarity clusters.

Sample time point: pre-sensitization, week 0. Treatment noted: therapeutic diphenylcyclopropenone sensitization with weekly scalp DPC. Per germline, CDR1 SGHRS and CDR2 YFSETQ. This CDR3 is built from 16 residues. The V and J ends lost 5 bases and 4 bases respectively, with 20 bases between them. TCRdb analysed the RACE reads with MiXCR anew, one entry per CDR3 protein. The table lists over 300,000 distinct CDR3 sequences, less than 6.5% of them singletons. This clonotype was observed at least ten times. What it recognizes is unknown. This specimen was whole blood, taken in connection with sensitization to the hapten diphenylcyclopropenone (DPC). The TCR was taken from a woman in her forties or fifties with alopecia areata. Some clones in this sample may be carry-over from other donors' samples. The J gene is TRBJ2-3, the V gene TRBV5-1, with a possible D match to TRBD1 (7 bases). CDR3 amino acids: CASRRGTANGADTQYF. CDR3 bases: TGCGCCAGCAGGCGCGGGACAGCAAATGGGGCAGATACGCAGTATTTT.